Listed below are T cell receptor beta chains from one sample, sequenced in a study of blood T cells in healthy people across ages. TCRdb analysed the 5' RACE reads with MiXCR anew, one entry per CDR3 protein. The repertoire consists of fewer than 900,000 distinct CDR3 sequences, with 35% to 45% occurring once and the leading ten covering 20% to 25%. Sequenced input: blood. The receptors were sampled from a woman in her sixties in good health. Both conserved end residues are part of each CDR3. D genes are given only for firm matches. A clone size is listed for some rows: how often the clone was seen (once, few, many), or a class if it is expanded.

NA | TRBJ2-3 | NA | TRBV3-1 | TGTGCCAGCAGCCAAACGGGACTCGCGACGGATACGCAGTATTTT | CASSQTGLATDTQYF
NA | TRBJ2-3 | NA | TRBV9 | TGTGCCAGCAGCGTCCCCCCGGACACAGATACGCAGTATTTT | CASSVPPDTDTQYF
NA | TRBJ1-6 | NA | TRBV6-6 | TGTGCCAGCAGTTATGGCAGGGGCTCCTATAATTCACCCCTCCACTTT | CASSYGRGSYNSPLHF
few | TRBJ2-7 | NA | TRBV7-3 | TGTGCCAGCAGCTTCGCCGGGCCGCTTACCAGCTCCTACGAGCAGTACTTC | CASSFAGPLTSSYEQYF
NA | TRBJ2-2 | NA | TRBV7-9 | TGTGCCAGCAGCCGACTTGGTTTCCCCGGGGAGCTGTTTTTT | CASSRLGFPGELFF
many | TRBJ2-7 | TRBD2 | TRBV20-1 | TGCAGTGCTAGGGCCGGGACTACCTACGAGCAGTACTTC | CSARAGTTYEQYF
NA | TRBJ2-1 | TRBD2 | TRBV7-9 | TGTGCCAGCAGCTTACTACTAGCGGGAGGCAATGAGCAGTTCTTC | CASSLLLAGGNEQFF
few | TRBJ2-7 | NA | TRBV5-6 | TGTGCCAGCAGCTTGGGGGGCGACTCCTACGAGCAGTACTTC | CASSLGGDSYEQYF
once | TRBJ1-5 | TRBD1 | TRBV10-3 | TGTGCCATCAGCGAATCGGGGACAGGCTCTCATAGCAATCTGCCCCAGCATTTT | CAISESGTGSHSNLPQHF
NA | TRBJ2-1 | NA | TRBV7-6 | TGTGCCAGCAGCCAGCCGGGAACCTACAATGAGCAGTTCTTC | CASSQPGTYNEQFF
NA | TRBJ2-2 | NA | TRBV20-1 | TGCAGTGCGATCCCTGGAGGGCCCAGCACCGGGGAGCTGTTTTTT | CSAIPGGPSTGELFF
few | TRBJ2-5 | TRBD2 | TRBV29-1 | TGCAGCGTTCTTAGCGGGGGCGGGGAGACCCAGTACTTC | CSVLSGGGETQYF
NA | TRBJ2-7 | NA | TRBV5-1 | TGCGCCAGCAGCTTTGGGGACTCTACCTACGAGCAGTACTTC | CASSFGDSTYEQYF
NA | TRBJ1-1 | NA | TRBV5-1 | TGCGCCAGTAGGCGGGGGGCGCAGAACACTGAAGCTTTCTTT | CASRRGAQNTEAFF
few | TRBJ2-7 | TRBD1 | TRBV18 | TGTGCCAGCTCACCGTTATCAGCCGGGACAGGGGGCTACGAGCAGTACTTC | CASSPLSAGTGGYEQYF
NA | TRBJ2-1 | NA | TRBV21-1 | TGTGCCAGCAGCAAACCTGGAAAACCGGGACTAGCCAAGGAGCAGTTCTTC | CASSKPGKPGLAKEQFF
few | TRBJ1-5 | TRBD1 | TRBV4-2 | TGTGCCAGCAGCCAAGATCTAGGGACAGTCGTGAATCAGCCCCAGCATTTT | CASSQDLGTVVNQPQHF
NA | TRBJ1-4 | NA | TRBV6-2/TRBV6-3 | TGTGCCAGCGTTCGTGACGGTTCGAATGAAAAACTGTTTTTT | CASVRDGSNEKLFF
NA | TRBJ2-5 | NA | TRBV20-1 | TGCAGTGATAGAGGAGGAGGGGCCTACCAAGAGACCCAGTACTTC | CSDRGGGAYQETQYF
NA | TRBJ2-3 | NA | TRBV18 | TGTGCCAGCTCACCAGAAACGGGGCAGTATTTT | CASSPETGQYF
NA | TRBJ1-1 | TRBD1 | TRBV29-1 | TGCAGCGTTGAAGTCAGACAGGGGCAAGCTTTCTTT | CSVEVRQGQAFF
NA | TRBJ2-5 | TRBD1 | TRBV6-1 | TGTGCCAGCAGTGAACGGGACAGAGTCCGGGAGACCCAGTACTTC | CASSERDRVRETQYF
NA | TRBJ1-6 | NA | TRBV6-6 | TGTGCCAGCAGTCTAGGTGTTGATAATTCACCCCTCCACTTT | CASSLGVDNSPLHF
NA | TRBJ2-3 | NA | TRBV20-1 | TGCAGTGCTAGTGATACAGGCACAGATACGCAGTATTTT | CSASDTGTDTQYF
few | TRBJ2-4 | NA | TRBV28 | TGTGCCAGCAGTCGAAGTAAGCTAGCCAAAAACATTCAGTACTTC | CASSRSKLAKNIQYF
NA | TRBJ2-7 | TRBD1 | TRBV7-2 | TGTGCCAGCAGCTACCCGGGACAGGGTTCGTCCGAGCAGTACTTC | CASSYPGQGSSEQYF
NA | TRBJ2-1 | TRBD2 | TRBV29-1 | TGCAGCGTTGAAGGGACTAGCGGGAGGGGCACCTACAATGAGCAGTTCTTC | CSVEGTSGRGTYNEQFF
NA | TRBJ1-2 | NA | TRBV3-1 | TGTGCCAGCAGCCAAGATTGGGTTCAGGACTTCTATGGCTACACCTTC | CASSQDWVQDFYGYTF
few | TRBJ2-1 | TRBD2 | TRBV6-5 | TGTGCCAGCAGTTACTCGCCGACTAGCGGGGGGTACAATGAGCAGTTCTTC | CASSYSPTSGGYNEQFF
few | TRBJ1-2 | NA | TRBV6-2/TRBV6-3 | TGTGCCAGCAACCCAACAGGGTCCTATGGCTACACCTTC | CASNPTGSYGYTF
NA | TRBJ2-3 | TRBD2 | TRBV24-1 | TGTGCCACAGCGGGGAACACAGATACGCAGTATTTT | CATAGNTDTQYF
NA | TRBJ2-3 | NA | TRBV24-1 | TGTGCCGCCAGTGATTTGCTGGGGCTTACGCAGTATTTT | CAASDLLGLTQYF
NA | TRBJ1-5 | TRBD1 | TRBV6-2/TRBV6-3 | TGTGCCAGCAGTTTCTACGTAAGGACAGGGGAGAGCAATCAGCCCCAGCATTTT | CASSFYVRTGESNQPQHF
NA | TRBJ1-6 | NA | TRBV6-5 | TGTGCCAGCAGAGACTCAGGGCCCAATTCACCCCTCCACTTT | CASRDSGPNSPLHF
NA | TRBJ2-7 | TRBD1 | TRBV20-1 | TGCAGTGCTTTAGACAGGGATCATCTTTACGAGCAGTACTTC | CSALDRDHLYEQYF
many | TRBJ2-1 | NA | TRBV5-1 | TGCGCCAGCAGCTCATACTCCTACAATGAGCAGTTCTTC | CASSSYSYNEQFF
NA | TRBJ1-5 | NA | TRBV20-1 | TGCAGTGCTAGAAGAGGACAGTCAAATCAGCCCCAGCATTTT | CSARRGQSNQPQHF
few | TRBJ2-7 | TRBD2 | TRBV28 | TGTGCCAGCAGTTCGACGGGAGGGGAGGAGTACGAGCAGTACTTC | CASSSTGGEEYEQYF
many | TRBJ2-5 | NA | TRBV7-2 | TGTGCCAGCAGAGACGCAGGGGGACTCGCAGAGACCCAGTACTTC | CASRDAGGLAETQYF
few | TRBJ2-1 | NA | TRBV6-1 | TGTGCCAGCAGTGACCCCCTTGAACGGCAGGATTCCTACAATGAGCAGTTCTTC | CASSDPLERQDSYNEQFF
NA | TRBJ2-7 | NA | TRBV6-2/TRBV6-3 | TGTGCCAGCAGTTCCGCTGGGTTAGCCGGCTACGAGCAGTACTTC | CASSSAGLAGYEQYF